The 19 T cell receptor beta chains below were found in one sample sequenced in a study of immune heterogeneity within non-small cell lung tumors. The authors used about 610 ng of bulk tumor genomic DNA per sample as template. Biopsies that were spaced far apart were taken, several per primary tumor, during surgery. The study enrolled patients with untreated, newly diagnosed non-small cell lung cancer who underwent curative surgery. Amplification of TCR beta CDR3 was performed by multiplex PCR with 32 V and 13 J primers. TCRdb re-analysed the multiplex PCR reads in MiXCR, keeping a single row per CDR3 protein. The table has about 6,400 distinct CDR3 sequences, approximately 23% seen once. Sequenced: lung tumor tissue. All receptors come from a man between 65 and 85 years old with non-small cell lung cancer.

The chain couples TRBV5-4 to TRBJ1-6; D is unclear. The V gene lost 5 bases and the J gene lost 7 bases, with 13 bases spanning the gap. From germline, CDR1 is SGHNT and CDR2 YYREEE (reference sequence). CDR3 size: 14 residues. CDR3 sequence reads: CASRMDRANSPLHF. CDR3 nucleotide sequence: TGTGCCAGCAGAATGGATAGAGCGAATTCACCCCTCCACTTT. Full variable domain (rest looked up from reference TRBV5-4 and TRBJ1-6): ETGVTQSPTHLIKTRGQQVTLRCSSQSGHNTVSWYQQALGQGPQFIFQYYREEENGRGNFPPRFSGLQFPNYSSELNVNALELDDSALYLCASRMDRANSPLHFGNGTRLTVT.

This clonotype is categorized as large. This rearrangement joins TRBV2 to TRBJ2-7, with D perhaps matching TRBD1 (6 bases). Per germline, CDR1 SNHLY and CDR2 FYNNEI. CDR3 length: 13 amino acids. The germline V and J ends were trimmed by 7 bases and 3 bases, with 13 bases remaining between them. CDR3: CASIVDRNYEQYF. The DNA for the CDR3 is TGTGCCAGCATTGTGGACAGAAACTACGAGCAGTACTTC.

The V call is TRBV3-1, the J call TRBJ2-3, with D tentatively TRBD1 (5 bases). The CDR3 contains 14 residues. Germline CDR1 LGHDT, CDR2 YNNKEL (reference sequence). Trimming stripped 4 bases from V and 2 bases from J, with 10 bases between. The CDR3 nucleotides are TGTGCCAGCAGCCCCACAGGCTTCACAGATACGCAGTATTTT. The encoded protein is CASSPTGFTDTQYF.

At least ten counts were recorded for this clonotype. The CDR3 DNA reads TGTGCCAGCAGCTTTAACAGGGCGGGATCACCCCTCCACTTT. Translated, it gives CASSFNRAGSPLHF. The V call is TRBV7-9, the J call TRBJ1-6; possible D gene TRBD1, 6 bases. Germline V CDR1 and CDR2: SEHNR, FQNEAQ (reference sequence). V lost 3 bases and J 10 bases, leaving 13 bases between the germline ends. The CDR3 is 14 residues long.

By share, this clonotype ranks as medium-sized. The chain combines TRBV29-1 with TRBJ2-7, with D possibly matching TRBD1 (6 bases). Germline V gene lookup returns CDR1 SQVTM and CDR2 ANQGSEA. The CDR3 spans 14 residues. V was shortened by 4 bases and J by 0 bases, with 13 bases between the two germline ends. CDR3 nucleotides: TGCAGCGTTGGAGGGGACACCAGCTCCTACGAGCAGTACTTC. This encodes CSVGGDTSSYEQYF.

On this clonotype: Germline is not matched at one junction end, which may reflect a read error. The chain carries TRBV7-9 and TRBJ2-2, with unresolved D. In germline, CDR1 is SEHNR, CDR2 FQNEAQ (reference sequence). CDR3 length equals 14 residues. CDR3 protein: CAGSPEGEAVELFF. The CDR3 nucleotides read TGTGCCGGCAGTCCGGAAGGAGAGGCCGTGGAGCTGTTTTTT.

Within the sample, this clonotype is medium-sized. In DNA, the CDR3 is TGTGCCACCAGTGATCCCGCGCAGGGGGCTTTCACAGATACGCAGTATTTT. It encodes CATSDPAQGAFTDTQYF. The chain has TRBV24-1 and TRBJ2-3; 8 bases are shared with TRBD1. J lost 2 bases, V lost 3 bases, and 9 bases had no gene match. Germline CDR1 KGHDR, CDR2 SFDVKD. The CDR3 extends over 17 amino acids.

J is TRBJ2-3 and V is TRBV7-6; perhaps TRBD2 as D (7 bases). Between the trimmed V and J ends, which lost 7 bases and 2 bases, there was a span of 16 bases. The length of the CDR3 is 15 residues. The V gene's germline CDR1 is SGHVS and CDR2 FNYEAQ. The CDR3 nucleotides are TGTGCCAGCATCTTGGGGGGGGGCGTCACAGATACGCAGTATTTT. This encodes CASILGGGVTDTQYF.

A remark on this clonotype: Being one base from a much bigger clone, this may be a read error. The rearrangement links TRBV27 to TRBJ2-7, with a tentative D call TRBD1 (6 bases). Trimming shortened V by 7 bases and J by 3 bases, and 19 bases separated the two germline ends. Germline CDR1 reads MNHEY; CDR2 reads SMNVEV (reference sequence). The length of the CDR3 is 15 residues. The CDR3 sequence is CASISIWVRGYEQYF. CDR3 sequence (DNA): TGTGCCAGCATTTCAATCTGGGTCAGGGGCTACGAGCAGTACTTC.

This clonotype has more than one count but fewer than ten. This chain uses TRBV7-6 with TRBJ1-1, with a possible D match to TRBD1 (6 bases). Trimming removed 2 bases at V and 10 bases at J, with 11 bases between. Germline V gene data show CDR1 as SGHVS and CDR2 as FNYEAQ. This CDR3 comprises 12 residues. CDR3 nucleotide sequence: TGTGCCAGCAGCTTAATACAGGGTGCAGCTTTCTTT. Translating it yields CASSLIQGAAFF.

By share, this clonotype counts as medium-sized (0.01 to 0.1%). The rearrangement links TRBV18 to TRBJ2-7, with 8 nucleotides matching TRBD1. Germline CDR1 and CDR2: KGHSH and LQKENI. V shed 9 bases, J shed 6 bases, and the junction held 13 bases outside the gene matches. The CDR3 is 14 amino acids. In DNA, the CDR3 is TGTGCCAGTTCAGGGGGCGATTTATTAGTCGAGCAGTACTTC. Its protein is CASSGGDLLVEQYF.

The chain has TRBV20-1 and TRBJ2-5; 12 positions agree with TRBD2. Trimming took 5 bases from V and 4 from J; bases not matched to a gene: 11. CDR1 is DFQATT, CDR2 SNEGSKA, per germline (reference sequence). There are 16 residues in the CDR3. The CDR3: CSARGLAGHFRETQYF. In nucleotides, the CDR3 is TGCAGTGCTCGTGGACTAGCGGGGCATTTTCGAGAGACCCAGTACTTC.

Relative to its sample, this clonotype is medium-sized. This chain connects TRBV12-3 or TRBV12-4 to TRBJ1-2; 10 nucleotides align to TRBD1. J was trimmed by 8 bases and V by 6 bases; bases with no gene match: 18. The CDR3 extends over 17 amino acids. The CDR3 region has the DNA TGTGCCAGCAGCCTCCAGACAGGGGGCGCAGGTGGGATAGGCTACACCTTC. Residues: CASSLQTGGAGGIGYTF.

This clonotype was detected a few times. The J gene is TRBJ1-5, the V gene TRBV10-2, with a possible D match to TRBD1 (5 bases). Germline V lookup: CDR1 WSHSY, CDR2 SAAADI. CDR3 length: 13 residues. Trimming took off 2 bases at V and 6 bases at J, with 8 bases between the two ends. CDR3 amino acids: CASSEGARQPQHF. Written as DNA, the CDR3 is TGCGCCAGCAGTGAGGGGGCTCGTCAGCCCCAGCATTTT.

With respect to this clonotype: A read error may explain this, as a much larger clone is one base away. The chain has TRBV7-7 and TRBJ2-1; D is perhaps TRBD1 (6 bases). CDR1 is SSHAT and CDR2 is FNYEAQ in the germline V gene (reference sequence). The CDR3 covers 13 residues. CDR3: CASSFGQWNEQFF. CDR3 nucleotide sequence: TGTGCTAGCAGCTTCGGACAGTGGAATGAGCAGTTCTTC.

This clonotype was picked up one time. Given a much more abundant clone one base away, this may be a read error. J is TRBJ2-5 and V is TRBV6-2 or TRBV6-3, with D maybe TRBD2 (5 bases). The V end was cut by 0 bases, the J end by 11 bases, with 10 bases between. The CDR3 has 12 amino acids. In germline, CDR1 is MNHEY, CDR2 SVGEGT. The CDR3, as DNA: TGTGCCAGCAGTTACTCGAGTCTAGCACAGTACTTC. Translating gives CASSYSSLAQYF.

J is TRBJ1-1 and V is TRBV7-6; tentatively, D is TRBD1 (6 bases). Per the germline V gene, CDR1 is SGHVS and CDR2 is FNYEAQ. The CDR3 loop spans 14 amino acids. The germline V and J ends were trimmed by 2 bases and 7 bases, with 14 bases remaining between them. CDR3 coding DNA: TGTGCCAGCAGCTTAAGGCTTGAGGGGGGTGAAGCTTTCTTT. It translates to CASSLRLEGGEAFF.

In its sample, this clonotype is medium-sized. V and J are TRBV19 and TRBJ2-3; D not resolved. The CDR3 consists of 13 residues. Germline lookup yields CDR1 LNHDA and CDR2 SQIVND (reference sequence). The V gene lost 3 bases and the J gene lost 2 bases, with 6 bases spanning the gap. This chain's CDR3 is CASSMQDTDTQYF. The DNA of the CDR3 is TGTGCCAGTAGTATGCAGGACACAGATACGCAGTATTTT. The entire variable domain, with the rest obtained from reference TRBV19 and TRBJ2-3, is as follows: DGGITQSPKYLFRKEGQNVTLSCEQNLNHDAMYWYRQDPGQGLRLIYYSQIVNDFQKGDIAEGYSVSREKKESFPLTVTSAQKNPTAFYLCASSMQDTDTQYFGPGTRLTVL.

This clonotype is medium-sized (0.01 to 0.1%) by share. This chain's CDR3 is CASSSASGGAGETQYF. The CDR3 DNA is TGCGCCAGCAGCTCAGCTAGCGGGGGGGCCGGAGAGACCCAGTACTTC. This chain joins TRBV5-1 and TRBJ2-5; 12 bases are shared with TRBD2. This CDR3 contains 16 residues. After removal of 3 bases from V and 4 bases from J, the junction contained 7 bases not matched to a gene. Germline assignment: CDR1 SGHRS and CDR2 YFSETQ.